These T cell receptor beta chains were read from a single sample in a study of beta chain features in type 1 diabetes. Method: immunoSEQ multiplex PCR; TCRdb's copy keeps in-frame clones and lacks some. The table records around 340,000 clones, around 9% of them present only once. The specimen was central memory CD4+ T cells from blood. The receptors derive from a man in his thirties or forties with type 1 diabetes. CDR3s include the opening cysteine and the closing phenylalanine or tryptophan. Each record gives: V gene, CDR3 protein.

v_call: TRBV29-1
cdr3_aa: CSVGQGATNEKLFF

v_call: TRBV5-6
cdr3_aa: CASSPSSGGRTEAFF

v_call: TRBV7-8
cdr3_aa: CASSSETGSTDTQYF

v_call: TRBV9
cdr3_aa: CASSRDRHTEAFF

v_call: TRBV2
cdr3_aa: CASRFDQGTEAFF

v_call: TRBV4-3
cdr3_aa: CASSQDTLAGYNEQFF

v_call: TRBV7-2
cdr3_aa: CASSSYRGSQYF

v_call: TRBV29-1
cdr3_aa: CSVDSGRGTEAFF

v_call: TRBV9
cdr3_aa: CASGTGDTGELFF

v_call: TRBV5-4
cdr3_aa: CASRPGLDPTGELFF

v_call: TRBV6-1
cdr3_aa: CASSGWTGGSNQPQHF

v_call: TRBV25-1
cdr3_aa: CASSEYGGSTEAFF

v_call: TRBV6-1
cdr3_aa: CASSEAHRQGRQEAFF

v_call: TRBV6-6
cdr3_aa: CASRDPTGYNEKLFF

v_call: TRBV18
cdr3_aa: CASSHSEGHSSTDTQYF

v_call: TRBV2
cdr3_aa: CASSGQGRNEKLFF

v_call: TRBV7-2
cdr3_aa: CASSLVAGGYGTDTQYF

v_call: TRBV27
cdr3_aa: CASRDRSPPYEQYF

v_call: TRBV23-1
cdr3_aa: CASSQPPRTNTGELFF

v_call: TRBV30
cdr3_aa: CAWGTGGSSYEQYF

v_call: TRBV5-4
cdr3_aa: CASSLADRGRGGYTF

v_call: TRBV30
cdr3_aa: CARGLAGGADEQFF

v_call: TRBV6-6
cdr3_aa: CASSAGTESGNTIYF

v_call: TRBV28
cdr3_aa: CASSYPGTNQPQHF

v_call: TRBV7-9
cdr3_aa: CAGGATNEKLFF

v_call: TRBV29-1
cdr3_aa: CSPAGTKRLAGGSDTQYF

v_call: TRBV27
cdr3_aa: CASSWNGGHDYGYTF

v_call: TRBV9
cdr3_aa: CASSDPQGAVGYTF

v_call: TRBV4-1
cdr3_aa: CASSQDITPRQTQYF

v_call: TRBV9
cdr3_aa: CASSVVTGVTDTQYF